This is a list of T cell receptor beta chains from one sample in a study of T cells in Graves' hyperthyroidism and ophthalmopathy. TCRdb fed the multiplex PCR reads into MiXCR, producing one record per CDR3 protein. The sample yields a few hundred thousand distinct CDR3 sequences, around 16% seen once. Sequencing was done on a sample of blood. Receptors originate from a woman aged 40 to 55 with Graves' ophthalmopathy. Both conserved end residues are part of each CDR3. A D gene is named only where the DNA matches it firmly. Expanded clones get a size class; other rows say once, few or many, or leave the size out.

. | TRBJ2-5 | . | TRBV2 | TGTGCCAGCATGGGAGGGGGCTATCGAGAGACCCAGTACTTC | CASMGGGYRETQYF
. | TRBJ2-1 | . | TRBV6-5 | TGTGCCAGCAGTTACTCTAGAGGGGTCTGGGATGAGCAGTTCTTC | CASSYSRGVWDEQFF
. | TRBJ1-1 | . | TRBV3-1 | TGTGCCAGCAGCCAAAGATTTAACACTGAAGCTTTCTTT | CASSQRFNTEAFF
TRBD2 | TRBJ2-3 | . | TRBV13 | TGTGCCAGCAGTTCCCGGGAGGAGCGGGAGCCCCCAGATACGCAGTATTTT | CASSSREEREPPDTQYF
TRBD1 | TRBJ2-5 | once | TRBV5-5 | TGTGCCAGCAGCCGCCGGGACAGGGCGGAGACCCAGTACTTC | CASSRRDRAETQYF
. | TRBJ1-2 | many | TRBV3-1 | TGTGCCAGCAGCCAAACAACTCAGGCGTTCTATGGCTACACCTTC | CASSQTTQAFYGYTF
. | TRBJ2-7 | many | TRBV12-3/TRBV12-4 | TGTGCCAGCAGACCCACAGGGTCCGAGCAGTACTTC | CASRPTGSEQYF
. | TRBJ2-7 | many | TRBV20-1 | TGCAGTGCTACCAAGGACAGCTCCTACGAGCAGTACTTC | CSATKDSSYEQYF
. | TRBJ1-1 | many | TRBV2 | TGTGCCAGCCAACCTCGAGGGGGTTTGAACACTGAAGCTTTCTTT | CASQPRGGLNTEAFF
. | TRBJ1-5 | . | TRBV19 | TGTGCCAGTAGTATAGGCCCCCCTACGGACAGCTGGCAGCCCCAGCATTTT | CASSIGPPTDSWQPQHF
. | TRBJ1-4 | few | TRBV6-1 | TGTGCCAGCAGAGGGTGGGCTAATGAAAAACTGTTTTTT | CASRGWANEKLFF
. | TRBJ2-3 | many | TRBV2 | TGTGCCAGCAGAGAGGTTAAAGATACGCAGTATTTT | CASREVKDTQYF
. | TRBJ1-1 | many | TRBV2 | TGTGCCAGCCTCCTGGGGATGAACACTGAAGCTTTCTTT | CASLLGMNTEAFF
. | TRBJ1-2 | many | TRBV28 | TGTGCCAGCAGTTTAAGGGATGGCTACACCTTC | CASSLRDGYTF
. | TRBJ2-7 | few | TRBV6-5 | TGTGCCAGCAGTTCTCCCGGTGAGGAGCAGTACTTC | CASSSPGEEQYF
. | TRBJ1-6 | . | TRBV14 | TGTGCCAGCAGCCAAGGGGGGTATAATTCACCCCTCCACTTT | CASSQGGYNSPLHF
. | TRBJ2-1 | . | TRBV24-1 | TGTGCCACCAGTGACCCCCCTGGCAATGAGCAGTTCTTC | CATSDPPGNEQFF
. | TRBJ1-4 | . | TRBV5-1 | TGCGCCAGCAGCTTGGACTCAGGGCAGGCACATGAAAAACTGTTTTTT | CASSLDSGQAHEKLFF